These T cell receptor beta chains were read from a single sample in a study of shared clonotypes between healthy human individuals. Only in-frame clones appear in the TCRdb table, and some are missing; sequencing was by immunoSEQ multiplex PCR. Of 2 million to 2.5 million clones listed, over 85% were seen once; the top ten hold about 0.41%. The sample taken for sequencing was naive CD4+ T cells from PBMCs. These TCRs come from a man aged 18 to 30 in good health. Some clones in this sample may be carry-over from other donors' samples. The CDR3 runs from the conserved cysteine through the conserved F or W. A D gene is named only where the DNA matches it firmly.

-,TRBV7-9,CASSLATGILNEQFF
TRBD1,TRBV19,CASSNPRGGQGSYEQYF
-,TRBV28,CASSFSAYSNQPQHF
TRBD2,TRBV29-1,CSVGCQRESSGELFF
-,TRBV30,CAIRPGEGTGELFF
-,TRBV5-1,CASTERDYPNYGYTF
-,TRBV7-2,CASSLVKRGAKNIQYF
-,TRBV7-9,CASSIDTNTGELFF
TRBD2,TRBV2,CASRVTSAKDTQYF
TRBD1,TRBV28,CASRDRFYGYTF
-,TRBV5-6,CASSVGPIGQPQHF
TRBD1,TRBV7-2,CASSSPGQGYEQYF
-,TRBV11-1,CASSFRQGPMNTEAFF
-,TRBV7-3,CASSLTAYNEQFF
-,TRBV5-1,CASSFTGQSTDTQYF
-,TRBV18,CASSPLTGAEQIYF
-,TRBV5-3,CARSLDCCAALCTDTQYF
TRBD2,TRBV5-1,CASSLLWLAEAGELFF
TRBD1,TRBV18,CASSPSTGGHGNQPQHF
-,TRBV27,CASSLLTGELFF
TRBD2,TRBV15,CATSRGLAGASDTQYF
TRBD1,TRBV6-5,CASSYSSTGANEQYF
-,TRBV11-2,CASSLRQLGETQYF
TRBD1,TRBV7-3,CASRDPGQGAEAFF
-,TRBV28,CASSYPGVKGNEQFF
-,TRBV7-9,CASSSTPGTNTGELFF
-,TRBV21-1,CASSKGWEGGGYGETQYF
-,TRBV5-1,CASSLSARQDGYTF
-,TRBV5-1,CASSLDSFYNEQFF